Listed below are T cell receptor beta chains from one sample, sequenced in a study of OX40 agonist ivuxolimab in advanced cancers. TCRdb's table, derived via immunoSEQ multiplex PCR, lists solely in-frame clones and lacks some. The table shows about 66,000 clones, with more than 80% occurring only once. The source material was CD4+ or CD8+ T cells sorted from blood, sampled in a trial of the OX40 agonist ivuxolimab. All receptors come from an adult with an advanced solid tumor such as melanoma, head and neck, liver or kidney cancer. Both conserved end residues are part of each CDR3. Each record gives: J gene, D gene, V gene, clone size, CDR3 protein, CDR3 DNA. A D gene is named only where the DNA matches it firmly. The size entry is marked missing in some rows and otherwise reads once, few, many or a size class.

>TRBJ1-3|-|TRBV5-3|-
CASSQRNTIYF
TGTGCCAGCAGCCAACGAAACACCATATATTTT
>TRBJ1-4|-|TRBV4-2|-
CASSQITPGQENEKLFF
TGTGCCAGCAGCCAAATAACACCGGGACAAGAAAATGAAAAACTGTTTTTT
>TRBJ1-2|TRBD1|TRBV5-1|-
CASSILDRENGYTF
TGCGCCAGCAGCATCCTCGACAGGGAAAATGGCTACACCTTC
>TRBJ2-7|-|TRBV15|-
CATSREGAYYEQYF
TGTGCCACCAGCAGAGAGGGGGCCTACTACGAGCAGTACTTC
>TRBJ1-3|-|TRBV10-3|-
CAIRASGNTIYF
TGTGCCATCAGGGCCTCTGGAAACACCATATATTTT
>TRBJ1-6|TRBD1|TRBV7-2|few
CASSPGRTGANSPLHF
TGTGCCAGCAGCCCTGGGCGGACAGGGGCGAATTCACCCCTCCACTTT
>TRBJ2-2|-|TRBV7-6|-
CASSLIPSLVQGELFF
TGTGCCAGCAGCTTAATCCCCAGCTTAGTCCAGGGGGAGCTGTTTTTT
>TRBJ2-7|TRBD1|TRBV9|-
CASSVGWTGSSYEQYF
TGTGCCAGCAGCGTAGGGTGGACAGGGAGCTCCTACGAGCAGTACTTC
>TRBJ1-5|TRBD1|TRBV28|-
CASIPGQGNQPQHF
TGTGCCAGCATTCCAGGACAGGGCAATCAGCCCCAGCATTTT
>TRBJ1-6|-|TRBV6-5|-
CASSYSMGVGYSPLHF
TGTGCCAGCAGTTACTCGATGGGAGTAGGGTATTCACCCCTCCACTTT
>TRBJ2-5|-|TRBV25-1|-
CASALGGRETQYF
TGTGCCAGCGCGTTGGGGGGCAGGGAGACCCAGTACTTC
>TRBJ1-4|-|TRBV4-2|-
CASTPGTANEKLFF
TGTGCCAGCACCCCCGGGACGGCTAATGAAAAACTGTTTTTT
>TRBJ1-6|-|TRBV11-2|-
CASSLATVGNSPLHF
TGTGCCAGCAGCTTAGCGACAGTAGGTAATTCACCTCTCCACTTT
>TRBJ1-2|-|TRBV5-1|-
CASSIVDDPYGYTF
TGCGCCAGCAGCATTGTTGACGACCCCTATGGCTACACCTTC
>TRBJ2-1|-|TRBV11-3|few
CASSLQGVRGEQFF
TGTGCCAGCAGCTTACAGGGTGTACGCGGGGAGCAGTTCTTC
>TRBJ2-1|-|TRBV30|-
CAWRGSVEQFF
TGTGCCTGGAGAGGGTCAGTTGAGCAGTTCTTC
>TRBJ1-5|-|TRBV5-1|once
CASSLGDWDSNQPQHF
TGCGCCAGCAGCTTGGGGGACTGGGATAGCAATCAGCCCCAGCATTTT
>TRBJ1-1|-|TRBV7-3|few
CASSLEGWDTEAFF
TGTGCCAGCAGCTTAGAGGGTTGGGACACTGAAGCTTTCTTT
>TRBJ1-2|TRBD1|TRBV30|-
CAWSRPGTGNYGYTF
TGTGCCTGGAGCCGCCCCGGGACAGGAAACTATGGCTACACCTTC
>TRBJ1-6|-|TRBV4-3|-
CASSQDRRINSPLHF
TGCGCCAGCAGCCAAGATCGCCGGATTAATTCACCCCTCCACTTT
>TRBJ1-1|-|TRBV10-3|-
CAISELEGEAFF
TGTGCCATCAGTGAGTTGGAGGGGGAGGCTTTCTTT
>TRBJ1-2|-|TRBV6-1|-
CASSESSYYGYTF
TGTGCCAGCAGTGAATCCAGTTACTATGGCTACACCTTC
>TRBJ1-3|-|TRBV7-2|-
CASSFRQGADSGNTIYF
TGTGCCAGCAGCTTTAGGCAGGGCGCGGACTCTGGAAACACCATATATTTT
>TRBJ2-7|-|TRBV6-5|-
CASTRYRDYEQYF
TGTGCCAGCACCAGATACCGGGACTACGAGCAGTACTTC
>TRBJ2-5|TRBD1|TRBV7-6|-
CASSLDRAVPQYF
TGTGCCAGCAGCCTCGACAGGGCGGTACCCCAGTACTTC
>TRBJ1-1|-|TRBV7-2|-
CASSFTLNTEAFF
TGTGCCAGCAGCTTCACCCTGAACACTGAAGCTTTCTTT
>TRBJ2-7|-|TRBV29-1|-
CSVGELMEQYF
TGCAGCGTTGGGGAGCTCATGGAGCAGTACTTC
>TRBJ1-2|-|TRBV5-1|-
CASSPGSPRDGYTF
TGCGCCAGCAGTCCGGGCTCCCCGAGGGATGGCTACACCTTC
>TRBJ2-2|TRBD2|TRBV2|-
CASTSGGAIGELFF
TGTGCCAGCACTAGCGGGGGGGCCATCGGGGAGCTGTTTTTT
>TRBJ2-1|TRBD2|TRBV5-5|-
CASSLAGGPYEQFF
TGTGCCAGCAGCTTAGCGGGGGGGCCATATGAGCAGTTCTTC
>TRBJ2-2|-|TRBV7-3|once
CASSRYGTAGELFF
TGTGCCAGCAGCCGATATGGGACGGCCGGGGAGCTGTTTTTT
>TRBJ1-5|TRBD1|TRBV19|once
CASTPRGQDNQPQHF
TGTGCCAGTACCCCCCGGGGACAGGACAATCAGCCCCAGCATTTT
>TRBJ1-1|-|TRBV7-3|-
CASSFDLNTEAFF
TGTGCCAGCAGCTTTGATCTGAACACTGAAGCTTTCTTT
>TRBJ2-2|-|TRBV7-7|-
CASSGDGNTGELFF
TGTGCCAGCAGCGGTGACGGGAACACCGGGGAGCTGTTTTTT
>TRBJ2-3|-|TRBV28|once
CASSLQGTYTDTQYF
TGTGCCAGCAGTTTACAGGGCACCTACACAGATACGCAGTATTTT
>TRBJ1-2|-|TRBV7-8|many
CASSLGRRWAMDGYTF
TGTGCCAGCAGCTTAGGTCGGCGTTGGGCAATGGATGGCTACACCTTC
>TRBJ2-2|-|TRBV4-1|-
CASSQPIRNTGELFF
TGCGCCAGCAGCCAACCGATTCGTAACACCGGGGAGCTGTTTTTT
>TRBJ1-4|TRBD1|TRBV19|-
CASSMLAVGQKLFF
TGTGCCAGTAGTATGTTGGCGGTGGGACAGAAACTGTTTTTT
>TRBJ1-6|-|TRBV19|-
CASSLPLASPLHF
TGTGCCAGTAGCCTGCCCCTGGCTTCACCCCTCCACTTT
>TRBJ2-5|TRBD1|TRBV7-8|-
CASSLETGSREETQYF
TGTGCCAGCAGCTTAGAGACAGGGAGTAGGGAGGAGACCCAGTACTTC
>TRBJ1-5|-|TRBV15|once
CATSRRGGNQPQHF
TGTGCCACCAGCAGGAGGGGCGGCAATCAGCCCCAGCATTTT
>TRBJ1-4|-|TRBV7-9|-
CASSLMGNEKLFF
TGTGCCAGCAGCTTGATGGGGAATGAAAAACTGTTTTTT
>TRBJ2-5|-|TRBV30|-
CAWSVQGGLETQYF
TGTGCCTGGAGTGTTCAGGGGGGCCTCGAGACCCAGTACTTC
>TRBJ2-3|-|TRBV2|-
CASSGWAADTDTQYF
TGTGCCAGCAGTGGGTGGGCCGCGGACACAGATACGCAGTATTTT
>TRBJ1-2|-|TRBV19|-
CASSLQGSYGYTF
TGTGCCAGTAGCCTCCAGGGCTCCTATGGCTACACCTTC
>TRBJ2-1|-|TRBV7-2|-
CASSPPYSINEQFF
TGTGCCAGCAGCCCCCCATATAGTATCAATGAGCAGTTCTTC
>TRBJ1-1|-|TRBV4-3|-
CASSQAGGSNTEAFF
TGCGCCAGCAGCCAAGCCGGAGGATCGAACACTGAAGCTTTCTTT
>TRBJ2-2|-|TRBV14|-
CASSQASSYTGELFF
TGTGCCAGCAGCCAAGCGTCATCGTACACCGGGGAGCTGTTTTTT
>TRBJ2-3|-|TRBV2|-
CASSGADTQYF
TGTGCCAGCAGTGGAGCCGATACGCAGTATTTT
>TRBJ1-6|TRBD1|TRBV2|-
CASREQGSSYNSPLHF
TGTGCCAGCAGAGAACAGGGGAGCTCCTATAATTCACCCCTCCACTTT
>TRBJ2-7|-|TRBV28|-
CASSSRRLTYEQYF
TGTGCCAGCAGTTCAAGGCGGCTAACGTACGAGCAGTACTTC
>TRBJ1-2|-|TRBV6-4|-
CASTFARGTNYGYTF
TGTGCCAGCACCTTTGCCAGAGGGACTAACTATGGCTACACCTTC
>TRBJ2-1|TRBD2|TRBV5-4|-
CASSFTGTNYNEQFF
TGTGCCAGCAGCTTCACCGGGACTAACTACAATGAGCAGTTCTTC
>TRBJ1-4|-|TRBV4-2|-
CASSRDLTEEKLFF
TGTGCCAGCAGCAGAGACCTTACAGAGGAAAAACTGTTTTTT
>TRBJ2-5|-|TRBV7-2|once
CASTQGTARKETQYF
TGTGCCAGCACCCAGGGAACAGCTCGTAAGGAGACCCAGTACTTC
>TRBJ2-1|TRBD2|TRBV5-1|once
CASSTSGAAYNEQFF
TGCGCCAGCAGCACTAGCGGGGCGGCTTACAATGAGCAGTTCTTC
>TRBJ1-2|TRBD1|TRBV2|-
CASEDRGGNYGYTF
TGTGCCAGCGAGGACAGGGGCGGTAACTATGGCTACACCTTC